The sequence of this T cell receptor (beta chain) was determined in a study of T cell repertoires in cytomegalovirus infection. Across the study: Carrying CMV and the relevant HLA type showed in public TCR beta signatures.

TCRdb reanalysed the reads using MiXCR and keeps one entry per CDR3 protein. Of approximately 730,000 distinct CDR3 sequences in the sample, around 35% are singletons; the top ten hold 15% to 20%. The V gene lost 4 bases and the J gene lost 1 base, with 8 bases spanning the gap. The CDR3 runs 13 residues. The V gene's germline CDR1 is SGHTA and CDR2 FQGNSA. As regards this clonotype: As yet, its antigen is unknown.

The TCR was taken from a human donor in good health (CMV status not recorded). Some clones in this sample may be carry-over from other donors' samples. The chain combines TRBV7-2 with TRBJ2-7, with D unclear. The sequencing here drew on cultured PBMCs, taken from culture after CMV antigen stimulation. CDR3 amino acids: CASSSAASYEQYF. Here the CDR3 DNA reads TGTGCCAGCAGCTCCGCGGCATCCTACGAGCAGTACTTC.